The 7 T cell receptor beta chains given below trace back to one sample, sequenced in a study of human T cells and chemical hapten exposure. Time point reported: pre-sensitization, week 0. Described treatment: therapeutic diphenylcyclopropenone sensitization with weekly scalp DPC. In TCRdb, the RACE reads were re-called with MiXCR into one record per CDR3 protein. The sample lists around 380,000 distinct CDR3 sequences, 5.5% occurring once. The sample was whole blood, taken in connection with sensitization to the hapten diphenylcyclopropenone (DPC). The receptors shown here come from a woman in her late teens or twenties with alopecia areata. Some clones in this sample may be carry-over from other donors' samples.

In this sample, this clonotype turned up a few times. This chain connects TRBV20-1 to TRBJ2-7; TRBD2 matches at 9 bases. V shed 4 bases and J 0 bases; nucleotides not matched to a gene: 4. Germline V gives CDR1 DFQATT, CDR2 SNEGSKA (reference sequence). This CDR3 comprises 14 residues. The CDR3 loop reads CSATAAGGSYEQYF. The CDR3 nucleotides are TGCAGTGCTACCGCAGCGGGGGGCTCCTACGAGCAGTACTTC.

This chain joins TRBV27 and TRBJ2-3, with 7 bases fitting TRBD1. V was clipped by 3 bases and J by 3 bases; unmatched bases: 3. The CDR3 has 14 residues. Looked up from germline, CDR1 is MNHEY and CDR2 is SMNVEV (reference sequence). DNA of the CDR3: TGTGCCAGCAGTTTCGGACAGGTAACAGATACGCAGTATTTT. The encoded protein is CASSFGQVTDTQYF.

This clonotype was observed many times. The chain employs TRBV29-1 and TRBJ1-2; D ambiguous. V was trimmed by 2 bases and J by 5 bases, leaving 12 bases between them. Germline V gene data show CDR1 as SQVTM and CDR2 as ANQGSEA. This CDR3 spans 13 amino acids. CDR3 sequence reads: CSVERSRNYGYTF. DNA of the CDR3: TGCAGCGTTGAACGAAGCAGAAATTATGGCTACACCTTC.

This clonotype was seen a few times. The chain joins TRBV7-2 to TRBJ1-5; D remains ambiguous. Germline lookup yields CDR1 SGHTA and CDR2 FQGNSA. Trimming left V 2 bases short and J 4 bases short, with 12 bases between. CDR3 size: 15 residues. The CDR3 sequence: CASSLSGKLNQPQHF. As DNA, the CDR3 is TGTGCCAGCAGCTTATCTGGAAAGCTTAATCAGCCCCAGCATTTT.

This clonotype was observed a few times. The chain employs TRBV5-6 and TRBJ2-7, with D unclear. Germline assignment: CDR1 SGHDT and CDR2 YYEEEE. The CDR3 runs to 11 residues. The V gene lost 5 bases and the J gene lost 7 bases, with 10 bases spanning the gap. The CDR3 nucleotides read TGTGCCAGCAGTCGAGGCGAGGAGCAGTACTTC. Protein product: CASSRGEEQYF.

This clonotype occurred a few times. The chain has TRBV4-2 and TRBJ1-1; the match to TRBD1 covers 8 bases. The V gene's germline CDR1 is LGHNA and CDR2 YNFKEQ. With V trimmed by 0 bases and J by 3 bases, 12 bases remained unmatched. This CDR3 region has 18 residues. CDR3 DNA: TGTGCCAGCAGCCAAGATACAGCAGGGGGCATGGGGTACACTGAAGCTTTCTTT. Translating gives CASSQDTAGGMGYTEAFF.

The count of this clonotype is one. The chain is built from TRBV29-1 and TRBJ2-3; TRBD1 matches 7 bases. The CDR3 covers 14 residues. Germline V gives CDR1 SQVTM, CDR2 ANQGSEA. V gave up 3 bases and J gave up 6 bases; unmatched junction bases: 9. CDR3 loop: CSVESGTAPDTQYF. In DNA form, the CDR3 reads TGCAGCGTTGAGTCCGGGACAGCACCGGATACGCAGTATTTT.